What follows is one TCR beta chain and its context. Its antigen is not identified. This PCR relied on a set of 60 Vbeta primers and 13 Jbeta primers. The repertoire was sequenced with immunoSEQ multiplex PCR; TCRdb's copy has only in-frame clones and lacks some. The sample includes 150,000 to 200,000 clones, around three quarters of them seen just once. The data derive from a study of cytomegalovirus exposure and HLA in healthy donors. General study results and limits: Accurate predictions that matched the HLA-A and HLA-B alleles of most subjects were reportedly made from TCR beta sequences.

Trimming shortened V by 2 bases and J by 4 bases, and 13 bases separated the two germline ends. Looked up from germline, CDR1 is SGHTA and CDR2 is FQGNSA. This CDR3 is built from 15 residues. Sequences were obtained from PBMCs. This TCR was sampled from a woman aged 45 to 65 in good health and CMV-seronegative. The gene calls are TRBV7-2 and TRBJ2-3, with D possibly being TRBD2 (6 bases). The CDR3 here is CASSLTSLGSDTQYF. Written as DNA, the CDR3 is TGTGCCAGCAGCTTAACTAGCTTAGGATCAGATACGCAGTATTTT. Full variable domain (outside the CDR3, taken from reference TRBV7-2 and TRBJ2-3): GAGVSQSPSNKVTEKGKDVELRCDPISGHTALYWYRQSLGQGLEFLIYFQGNSAPDKSGLPSDRFSAERTGGSVSTLTIQRTQQEDSAVYLCASSLTSLGSDTQYFGPGTRLTVL.